The rows below give T cell receptor beta chains drawn from one sample of a study of blood T cell repertoires in COVID-19. Libraries were prepared by immunoSEQ multiplex PCR; TCRdb keeps only in-frame clonotypes and omits some of them. The data contain roughly 120,000 clones, 85% to 90% of them singletons. Sequencing was performed on peripheral blood. These receptors were taken from a man between 65 and 80 years old who had recovered from COVID-19. Both conserved end residues are part of each CDR3. Each record gives: J gene, V gene, clone size, CDR3 length, D gene, CDR3 protein, CDR3 DNA. The D gene is left open where the match is weak. The size field is filled for only some rows; it gives once, few, many or a size class.

J gene: TRBJ2-2
V gene: TRBV27
clone size: .
CDR3 length: 13
D gene: .
CDR3 protein: CASRRGYDGELFF
CDR3 DNA: TGTGCCAGCAGGAGGGGGTATGACGGGGAGCTGTTTTTT

J gene: TRBJ2-1
V gene: TRBV18
clone size: once
CDR3 length: 16
D gene: TRBD2
CDR3 protein: CASSPLVAGAGNEQFF
CDR3 DNA: TGTGCCAGCTCACCGTTGGTAGCGGGAGCGGGAAATGAGCAGTTCTTC

J gene: TRBJ1-4
V gene: TRBV19
clone size: .
CDR3 length: 14
D gene: TRBD1
CDR3 protein: CASSTGTGGEKLFF
CDR3 DNA: TGTGCCAGTAGTACCGGGACAGGAGGGGAAAAACTGTTTTTT

J gene: TRBJ1-5
V gene: TRBV2
clone size: .
CDR3 length: 14
D gene: TRBD1
CDR3 protein: CASSPSTGRQPQHF
CDR3 DNA: TGTGCCAGCAGTCCATCGACAGGGCGTCAGCCCCAGCATTTT

J gene: TRBJ2-4
V gene: TRBV15
clone size: few
CDR3 length: 16
D gene: TRBD1
CDR3 protein: CATSRARGKAKNIQYF
CDR3 DNA: TGTGCCACCAGCAGAGCCAGGGGGAAGGCCAAAAACATTCAGTACTTC

J gene: TRBJ2-7
V gene: TRBV29-1
clone size: .
CDR3 length: 14
D gene: TRBD2
CDR3 protein: CSVGEGLAGGEQYF
CDR3 DNA: TGCAGCGTTGGGGAGGGACTAGCGGGAGGCGAGCAGTACTTC

J gene: TRBJ2-7
V gene: TRBV6-5
clone size: once
CDR3 length: 13
D gene: .
CDR3 protein: CASSRGGAYEQYF
CDR3 DNA: TGTGCCAGCAGTCGGGGCGGGGCCTACGAGCAGTACTTC

J gene: TRBJ1-3
V gene: TRBV2
clone size: few
CDR3 length: 13
D gene: TRBD1
CDR3 protein: CASSGGQVNTIYF
CDR3 DNA: TGTGCCAGCAGCGGGGGACAGGTAAACACCATATATTTT

J gene: TRBJ2-3
V gene: TRBV28
clone size: .
CDR3 length: 14
D gene: .
CDR3 protein: CASTLGGGTDTQYF
CDR3 DNA: TGTGCCAGCACCTTAGGGGGGGGCACAGATACGCAGTATTTT

J gene: TRBJ1-6
V gene: TRBV28
clone size: .
CDR3 length: 15
D gene: TRBD1
CDR3 protein: CASSLLGQGTSPLHF
CDR3 DNA: TGTGCCAGCAGTTTATTGGGACAGGGGACTTCACCCCTCCACTTT

J gene: TRBJ2-5
V gene: TRBV11-2
clone size: once
CDR3 length: 15
D gene: TRBD2
CDR3 protein: CASTGTSGFGLTQYF
CDR3 DNA: TGTGCCAGCACCGGGACTAGCGGGTTTGGGTTGACCCAGTACTTC

J gene: TRBJ2-5
V gene: TRBV5-1
clone size: .
CDR3 length: 11
D gene: .
CDR3 protein: CASSSQGTQYF
CDR3 DNA: TGCGCCAGCAGCTCCCAGGGGACCCAGTACTTC